This T cell receptor (beta chain) is from a study of T cell responses to AZD1222 COVID-19 vaccine. Details on this clone: Its antigen remains unidentified.

V lost 6 bases to trimming and J lost 4 bases, with 15 bases between them. Germline V gene sequence: CDR1 LGHDT, CDR2 YNNKEL (reference sequence). The CDR3 has 14 residues. Clones were read by immunoSEQ multiplex PCR, and TCRdb kept only the in-frame ones, dropping some. Among approximately 79,000 clones, approximately 83% were seen once, and the ten largest hold approximately 7.9%. Overall study findings and caveats: Regions left unmutated in variants are reportedly the target of nearly half of spike-specific TCRs.

The chain combines TRBV3-1 (or the pseudogene TRBV3-2) with TRBJ1-1, with D possibly TRBD1 on 6 matching bases. This sample comprised peripheral blood, obtained on day 0 of AZD1222 vaccination. The source of this sequence is an adult in good health. For the CDR3, the DNA is TGTGCCAGCAGGCCTACAGGGAGGGGCACTGAAGCTTTCTTT. It encodes CASRPTGRGTEAFF.